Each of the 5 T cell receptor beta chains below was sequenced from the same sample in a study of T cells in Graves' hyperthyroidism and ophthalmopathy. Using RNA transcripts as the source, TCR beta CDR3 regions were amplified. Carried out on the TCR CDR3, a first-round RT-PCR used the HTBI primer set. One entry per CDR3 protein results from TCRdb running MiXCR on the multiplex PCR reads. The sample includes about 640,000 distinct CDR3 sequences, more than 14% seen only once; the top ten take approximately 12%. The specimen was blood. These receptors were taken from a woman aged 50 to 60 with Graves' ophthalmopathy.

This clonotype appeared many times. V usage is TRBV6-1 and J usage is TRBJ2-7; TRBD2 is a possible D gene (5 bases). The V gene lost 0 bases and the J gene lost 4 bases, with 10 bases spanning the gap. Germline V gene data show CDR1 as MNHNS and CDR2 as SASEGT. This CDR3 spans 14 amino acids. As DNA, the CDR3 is TGTGCCAGCAGTGAAGCCTTGGGAGAATACGAGCAGTACTTC. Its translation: CASSEALGEYEQYF.

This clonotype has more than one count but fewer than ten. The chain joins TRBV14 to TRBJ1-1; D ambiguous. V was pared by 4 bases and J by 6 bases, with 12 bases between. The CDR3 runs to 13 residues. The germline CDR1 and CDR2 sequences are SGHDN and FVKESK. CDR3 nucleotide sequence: TGTGCCAGCAGCCTCAGGTGGGCCTCTGAAGCTTTCTTT. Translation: CASSLRWASEAFF.

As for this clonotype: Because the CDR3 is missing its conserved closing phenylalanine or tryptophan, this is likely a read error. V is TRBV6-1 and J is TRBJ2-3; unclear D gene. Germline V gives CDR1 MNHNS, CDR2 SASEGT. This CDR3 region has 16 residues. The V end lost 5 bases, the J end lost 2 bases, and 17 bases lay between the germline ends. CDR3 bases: TGTGCCAGCAGTCACCGACCCCGGGCCCACACAGATACGCAGTATTCT. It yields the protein CASSHRPRAHTDTQYS.

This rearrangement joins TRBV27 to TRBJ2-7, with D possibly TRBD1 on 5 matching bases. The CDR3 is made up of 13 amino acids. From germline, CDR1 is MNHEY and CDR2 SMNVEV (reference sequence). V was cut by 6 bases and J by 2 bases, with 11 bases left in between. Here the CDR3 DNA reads TGTGCCAGCAGCCGAAGGGGAACCTACGAGCAGTACTTC. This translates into CASSRRGTYEQYF.

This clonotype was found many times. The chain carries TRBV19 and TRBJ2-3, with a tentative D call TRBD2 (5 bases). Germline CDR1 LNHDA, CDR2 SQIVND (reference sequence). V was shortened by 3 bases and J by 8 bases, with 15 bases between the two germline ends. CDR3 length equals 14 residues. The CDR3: CASSITGVGSTQYF. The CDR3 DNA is TGTGCCAGTAGTATTACGGGTGTTGGGAGTACGCAGTATTTT.